These T cell receptor beta chains were read from a single sample in a study of blood T cell repertoires in COVID-19. Sequenced by immunoSEQ multiplex PCR; TCRdb stores in-frame clones only, minus some. In the table there are under 200,000 clones, around four fifths of which are singletons. Sequenced material: PBMCs or T cells enriched from blood (not recorded which). Source of these receptors: a woman aged 45-60 years who had recovered from COVID-19. Each CDR3 is given with its conserved first and last residue. A D gene is named only where the DNA matches it firmly. Clone sizes are given selectively: once, few, many, or a class where the clone is expanded.

CASSLKLGESSGANVLTF TGTGCCAGCAGCTTAAAACTAGGAGAGAGCTCTGGGGCCAACGTCCTGACTTTC TRBV7-8 NA TRBJ2-6 18 NA
CASSRATSGSTGELFF TGTGCCAGCAGCCGAGCGACTAGCGGGAGTACCGGGGAGCTGTTTTTT TRBV3-1/TRBV3-2 NA TRBJ2-2 16 TRBD2
CASSLPPGVFGNTIYF TGTGCCAGCAGTTTGCCGCCAGGGGTCTTTGGAAACACCATATATTTT TRBV27 NA TRBJ1-3 16 NA
CASSSQGAANEKLFF TGCGCCAGCAGCTCACAGGGGGCGGCTAATGAAAAACTGTTTTTT TRBV5-1 NA TRBJ1-4 15 TRBD1
CASSQGGTGGGELFF TGTGCCAGCAGCCAAGGCGGGACCGGAGGCGGGGAGCTGTTTTTT TRBV4-2 NA TRBJ2-2 15 NA
CASSEWRARAAEAFF TGTGCCAGCAGTGAATGGAGGGCGAGAGCGGCTGAAGCTTTCTTT TRBV6-1 once TRBJ1-1 15 NA
CSVDMDTVYGYTF TGCAGCGTTGATATGGACACCGTCTATGGCTACACCTTC TRBV29-1 NA TRBJ1-2 13 NA
CASSKVGLAYNEQFF TGTGCCAGCAGCAAAGTTGGACTAGCCTACAATGAGCAGTTCTTC TRBV21-1 NA TRBJ2-1 15 NA
CASSYSAEAGGNTIYF TGTGCCAGCAGTTACTCGGCGGAGGCTGGCGGAAACACCATATATTTT TRBV6-2/TRBV6-3 NA TRBJ1-3 16 NA
CAWSVRLAGYTF TGTGCCTGGAGTGTAAGATTAGCTGGCTACACCTTC TRBV30 NA TRBJ1-2 12 NA
CASTGQGAGYGYTF TGTGCCAGCACCGGACAGGGGGCTGGCTATGGCTACACCTTC TRBV6-5 NA TRBJ1-2 14 TRBD1
CASSESGLRGTQYF TGCGCCAGCAGTGAGTCCGGGCTTAGGGGGACCCAGTACTTC TRBV10-1 NA TRBJ2-5 14 NA
CASSGQGIRQETQYF TGTGCCAGCAGCGGACAGGGTATCCGCCAAGAGACCCAGTACTTC TRBV7-2 NA TRBJ2-5 15 TRBD1
CASSYGTVNEQFF TGTGCCAGCAGTTACGGGACAGTCAATGAGCAGTTCTTC TRBV6-5 NA TRBJ2-1 13 TRBD1
CASSLLLGTGELFF TGTGCCAGCAGTTTACTACTAGGGACCGGGGAGCTGTTTTTT TRBV27 NA TRBJ2-2 14 NA
CASRPATGVSYNSPLHF TGTGCCAGTAGACCTGCAACAGGGGTCTCCTATAATTCACCCCTCCACTTT TRBV19 NA TRBJ1-6 17 TRBD1
CASSQGRDRAQHF TGTGCCAGCAGCCAAGGACGGGACAGGGCTCAGCATTTT TRBV5-5 NA TRBJ1-5 13 TRBD1
CSPRVFAGLGTEAFF TGCAGCCCCCGCGTTTTTGCAGGGCTGGGGACTGAAGCTTTCTTT TRBV29-1 NA TRBJ1-1 15 NA
CARSPEGNQPQHF TGTGCCAGAAGCCCCGAGGGTAATCAGCCCCAGCATTTT TRBV5-3 NA TRBJ1-5 13 NA
CASSYGLGQNNSPLHF TGTGCCAGCAGTTACGGATTGGGACAGAACAATTCACCCCTCCACTTT TRBV6-5 NA TRBJ1-6 16 TRBD1
CASSFVWKGQGVNEQFF TGTGCCAGCAGTTTCGTTTGGAAAGGACAGGGGGTGAATGAGCAGTTCTTC TRBV28 NA TRBJ2-1 17 TRBD1
CASSNSPGQKNYGYTF TGTGCCAGCAGTAACAGCCCGGGACAGAAGAACTATGGCTACACCTTC TRBV27 once TRBJ1-2 16 TRBD1
CASSSRLAGYNEQFF TGTGCCAGCAGCTCAAGGCTAGCGGGTTACAATGAGCAGTTCTTC TRBV7-2 NA TRBJ2-1 15 TRBD2
CAISEPGVGQAFF TGTGCCATCAGTGAGCCAGGGGTGGGCCAAGCTTTCTTT TRBV10-3 NA TRBJ1-1 13 NA
CASSFGILNGNEKLFF TGTGCCAGCAGTTTTGGCATTTTGAATGGTAATGAAAAACTGTTTTTT TRBV28 NA TRBJ1-4 16 NA
CASSPRTGLNEKLFF TGTGCCAGCAGCCCCCGGACTGGTCTTAATGAAAAACTGTTTTTT TRBV5-4 NA TRBJ1-4 15 NA
CASSQDPLAGRRNTQYF TGTGCCAGCAGCCAAGATCCACTAGCGGGGCGCAGGAACACGCAGTATTTT TRBV3-1/TRBV3-2 NA TRBJ2-3 17 TRBD2
CASSYSRTNEKLFF TGTGCCAGCAGTTACTCGAGAACTAATGAAAAACTGTTTTTT TRBV6-2/TRBV6-3 NA TRBJ1-4 14 NA
CASSLRDSTEAFF TGCGCCAGCAGCTTGAGGGACAGCACTGAAGCTTTCTTT TRBV5-1 few TRBJ1-1 13 TRBD1
CASSSLAGGPLDEQFF TGTGCCAGCAGCTCACTAGCGGGGGGGCCGTTGGATGAGCAGTTCTTC TRBV7-3 once TRBJ2-1 16 TRBD2
CASSLEGNSPLHF TGTGCCAGCAGCTTAGAGGGGAATTCACCCCTCCACTTT TRBV7-9 NA TRBJ1-6 13 NA
CSVERQGGDTQYF TGCAGCGTTGAACGACAGGGAGGCGATACGCAGTATTTT TRBV29-1 NA TRBJ2-3 13 NA
CASSPWPGGYTF TGCGCCAGCAGCCCCTGGCCAGGCGGCTACACCTTC TRBV4-1 NA TRBJ1-2 12 NA
CAGRQGNTIYF TGTGCCGGACGACAGGGAAACACCATATATTTT TRBV19 NA TRBJ1-3 11 NA
CAISKGMNTEAFF TGTGCCATCAGTAAGGGGATGAACACTGAAGCTTTCTTT TRBV10-3 NA TRBJ1-1 13 NA
CAPGASDEKLFF TGTGCCCCAGGGGCGAGTGATGAAAAACTGTTTTTT TRBV28 NA TRBJ1-4 12 NA
CASSLTVQETQYF TGCGCCAGCAGCTTGACAGTCCAAGAGACCCAGTACTTC TRBV5-1 NA TRBJ2-5 13 NA
CARSPPKRQPQHF TGTGCCAGAAGCCCTCCCAAGCGTCAGCCCCAGCATTTT TRBV7-5 NA TRBJ1-5 13 NA
CASSPGTWVGYTF TGCGCCAGCAGCCCCGGGACATGGGTAGGCTACACCTTC TRBV4-1 NA TRBJ1-2 13 NA
CASSSRQARARLRLNSPLHF TGCGCCAGCAGCTCCCGACAGGCCCGAGCCAGATTAAGATTAAATTCACCCCTCCACTTT TRBV5-1 once TRBJ1-6 20 NA
CASSFGVNTDTQYF TGTGCCAGCAGCTTCGGAGTCAACACAGATACGCAGTATTTT TRBV7-2 NA TRBJ2-3 14 NA
CAWSVGRGGSANYGYTF TGTGCCTGGAGTGTAGGTAGAGGAGGGTCCGCTAACTATGGCTACACCTTC TRBV30 once TRBJ1-2 17 NA
CASSQAGLDLQETQYF TGCGCCAGCAGCCAAGCTGGACTAGACCTTCAAGAGACCCAGTACTTC TRBV4-3 NA TRBJ2-5 16 TRBD2
CASSSYLEGTDTQYF TGTGCCAGCAGCTCTTACCTAGAGGGCACAGATACGCAGTATTTT TRBV5-6 NA TRBJ2-3 15 NA
CASGTGENGSPLHF TGCGCCAGCGGTACAGGGGAAAATGGTTCACCCCTCCACTTT TRBV5-1 NA TRBJ1-6 14 TRBD1